Following are 6 T cell receptor beta chains from one sample sequenced in a study of blood T cell repertoires in COVID-19. Produced via immunoSEQ multiplex PCR; TCRdb's table is partial and in-frame only. In the table there are 150,000 to 200,000 clones, around 84% of which are singletons. Material for sequencing was peripheral blood. Receptor source: a woman in her 70s with COVID-19, enrolled during active disease.

This clone showed up just once. This chain joins TRBV11-3 and TRBJ2-3, with D possibly being TRBD2 (5 bases). The CDR3 is made up of 13 amino acids. Between the trimmed V and J ends, which lost 5 bases and 6 bases, there was a span of 12 bases. Germline CDR1 SGHNT, CDR2 YENEEA. CDR3 sequence: CASSPNWRDTQYF. CDR3 nucleotide sequence: TGTGCCAGCAGCCCCAACTGGAGGGATACGCAGTATTTT. Variable domain in full (rest from reference TRBV11-3 and TRBJ2-3): EAGVVQSPRYKIIEKKQPVAFWCNPISGHNTLYWYLQNLGQGPELLIRYENEEAVDDSQLPKDRFSAERLKGVDSTLKIQPAELGDSAVYLCASSPNWRDTQYFGPGTRLTVL.

The chain is built from TRBV5-1 and TRBJ1-4; D is undetermined. Germline V gene sequence: CDR1 SGHRS, CDR2 YFSETQ. Trimming stripped 1 base from V and 7 bases from J, with 8 bases between. This CDR3 region has 13 residues. The CDR3 here is CASSLSGFEKLFF. CDR3 in DNA: TGCGCCAGCAGCTTGTCGGGGTTTGAAAAACTGTTTTTT.

J is TRBJ1-5 and V is TRBV6-4; 11 bases match TRBD1. This CDR3 has 16 amino acids. V was pared by 6 bases and J by 1 base, with 5 bases of the junction left unmatched. Germline CDR1 MRHNA, CDR2 SNTAGT. The CDR3 DNA reads TGTGCCAGCAGACCCTGGACAGGGGGCAGCAATCAGCCCCAGCATTTT. Its translation: CASRPWTGGSNQPQHF.

The rearrangement joins TRBV27 to TRBJ2-2, with 7 bases lining up with TRBD1. The CDR3 is made up of 13 amino acids. Germline CDR1 reads MNHEY; CDR2 reads SMNVEV (reference sequence). After removal of 8 bases from V and 4 bases from J, the junction contained 4 bases not matched to a gene. CDR3 nucleotides: TGTGCCAGCGAGGACAGGTCCACCGGGGAGCTGTTTTTT. Its translation is CASEDRSTGELFF.

J is TRBJ2-3 and V is TRBV7-2; 12 nucleotides align to TRBD2. From germline, CDR1 is SGHTA and CDR2 FQGNSA. After removal of 8 bases from V and 1 base from J, the junction contained 1 base not matched to a gene. The CDR3 sequence is 14 residues long. CDR3: CASGLAGRTDTQYF. The CDR3 nucleotides read TGTGCCAGCGGACTAGCGGGGCGCACAGATACGCAGTATTTT.

The V and J genes are TRBV5-1 and TRBJ2-7, with TRBD2 matching over 12 bases. The CDR3 extends over 15 amino acids. Trimming took 0 bases from V and 6 from J; bases not matched to a gene: 4. The V gene's germline CDR1 is SGHRS and CDR2 YFSETQ. The CDR3 region has the DNA TGCGCCAGCAGCTTGGGACTAGCGGGAGACGGCGAGCAGTACTTC. Translation: CASSLGLAGDGEQYF.